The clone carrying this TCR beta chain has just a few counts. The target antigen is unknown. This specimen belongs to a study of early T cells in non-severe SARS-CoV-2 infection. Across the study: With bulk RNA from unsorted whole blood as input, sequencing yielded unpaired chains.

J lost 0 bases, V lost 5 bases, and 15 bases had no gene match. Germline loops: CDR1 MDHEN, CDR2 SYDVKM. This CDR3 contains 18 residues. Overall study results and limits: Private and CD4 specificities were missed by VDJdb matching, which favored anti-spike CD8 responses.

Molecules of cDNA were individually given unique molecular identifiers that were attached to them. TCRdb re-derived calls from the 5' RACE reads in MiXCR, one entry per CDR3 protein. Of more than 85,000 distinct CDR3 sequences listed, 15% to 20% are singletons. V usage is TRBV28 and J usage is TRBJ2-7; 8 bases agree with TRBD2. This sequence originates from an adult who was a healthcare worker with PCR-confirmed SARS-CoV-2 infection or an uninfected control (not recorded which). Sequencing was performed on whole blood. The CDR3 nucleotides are TGTGCCAGCAGTCACGAGCGGGGGCTTTGGGAGAGCTCCTACGAGCAGTACTTC. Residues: CASSHERGLWESSYEQYF.